Following are 28 T cell receptor beta chains from one sample sequenced in a study of cytotoxic CD8 clonotypes in ibrutinib-treated CLL. The protocol was immunoSEQ multiplex PCR, while the TCRdb copy is restricted to in-frame clones and leaves out a portion. The repertoire holds some 200,000 clones, with roughly 65% as singletons. Sample: PBMCs, taken after 12 months of ibrutinib treatment. Receptors were obtained from a human donor with chronic lymphocytic leukemia.

Only a few counts were recorded for this clone. The chain combines TRBV11-2 with TRBJ2-7; tentatively, D is TRBD1 or TRBD2 (5 bases each). The CDR3 loop spans 13 amino acids. Germline V gene data show CDR1 as SGHAT and CDR2 as FQNNGV. V was clipped by 3 bases and J by 1 base, with 7 bases between them. DNA of the CDR3: TGTGCCAGCAGCTTGGGGACGTCCTACGAGCAGTACTTC. Protein sequence: CASSLGTSYEQYF.

There are a few counts of this clone. The chain uses TRBV30 and TRBJ1-4, with D unresolved. Trimming took off 0 bases at V and 3 bases at J, with 2 bases between the two ends. The germline CDR1 and CDR2 sequences are GTSNPN and SVGIG (reference sequence). CDR3 size: 12 residues. The CDR3: CAWSVPNEKLFF. CDR3 coding DNA: TGTGCCTGGAGTGTACCTAATGAAAAACTGTTTTTT.

The V call is TRBV9, the J call TRBJ2-7; 7 nucleotides agree with TRBD1. Germline V lookup: CDR1 SGDLS, CDR2 YYNGEE. Losses at the gene ends were 1 base for V and 4 bases for J; bases not matched to a gene: 14. CDR3 length equals 17 residues. The CDR3 spells CASSVTVGSRGRYEQYF. The CDR3 bases are TGTGCCAGCAGCGTAACGGTTGGGAGCAGGGGGAGATACGAGCAGTACTTC.

V and J are TRBV29-1 and TRBJ1-1; D gene ambiguous. This CDR3 is built from 11 residues. Germline V gene data show CDR1 as SQVTM and CDR2 as ANQGSEA. The ends were cut back, 3 bases at V and 5 bases at J, with 7 bases in the middle. The chain's CDR3 is CSVERRTEAFF. In DNA, the CDR3 is TGCAGCGTTGAGAGAAGAACTGAAGCTTTCTTT. Combining the CDR3 with reference TRBV29-1 and TRBJ1-1 gives the whole variable domain SAVISQKPSRDICQRGTSLTIQCQVDSQVTMMFWYRQQPGQSLTLIATANQGSEATYESGFVIDKFPISRPNLTFSTLTVSNMSPEDSSIYLCSVERRTEAFFGQGTRLTVV.

V and J are TRBV5-1 and TRBJ2-3; perhaps TRBD2 as D (6 bases). The V gene lost 3 bases and the J gene lost 1 base, with 15 bases spanning the gap. The V gene's germline CDR1 is SGHRS and CDR2 YFSETQ. This CDR3 has 16 amino acids. The CDR3 DNA follows: TGCGCCAGCAGCTCAGATAGCGGCGGGGGCACAGATACGCAGTATTTT. Protein product: CASSSDSGGGTDTQYF. Variable domain in full (rest from reference TRBV5-1 and TRBJ2-3): KAGVTQTPRYLIKTRGQQVTLSCSPISGHRSVSWYQQTPGQGLQFLFEYFSETQRNKGNFPGRFSGRQFSNSRSEMNVSTLELGDSALYLCASSSDSGGGTDTQYFGPGTRLTVL.

The rearrangement uses TRBV6-1 and TRBJ1-3; D remains unclear. CDR1 is MNHNS, CDR2 SASEGT, per germline. V was clipped by 7 bases and J by 0 bases, with 10 bases between them. This CDR3 spans 14 amino acids. This chain's CDR3 is CASNAGISGNTIYF. In DNA, the CDR3 is TGTGCCAGCAATGCCGGCATCTCTGGAAACACCATATATTTT.

The chain joins TRBV9 to TRBJ1-2; D might be TRBD1 (6 bases). The V end lost 4 bases, the J end lost 5 bases, and 18 bases lay between the germline ends. From germline, CDR1 is SGDLS and CDR2 YYNGEE. The CDR3 loop spans 15 amino acids. The CDR3 is CASSSMGGSVYGYTF. CDR3 bases: TGTGCCAGCAGCTCCATGGGGGGCAGCGTTTATGGCTACACCTTC.

The V and J genes are TRBV23-1 and TRBJ1-1; possible D gene TRBD1, 5 bases. TRBV23-1 is reported as an ORF; its role is uncertain. This CDR3 has 11 residues. V lost 8 bases and J 9 bases, leaving 13 bases between the germline ends. The CDR3 nucleotides read TGCGCCAGCCGCACAGGATTAAAAGCTTTCTTT. Translation gives CASRTGLKAFF.

This clone was recorded only once. The CDR3, as DNA: TGTGCCAGCAGTTACTCGAGAGGGGGTCACTACGAGCAGTACTTC. This gives the protein CASSYSRGGHYEQYF. The chain links TRBV6-5 to TRBJ2-7; weak D call: TRBD1 (6 bases). CDR3 length equals 15 residues. Germline V gene data show CDR1 as MNHEY and CDR2 as SVGAGI. The V and J ends lost 0 bases and 3 bases respectively, with 12 bases between them.

The chain recombines TRBV5-1 with TRBJ2-3; 10 positions agree with TRBD2. The ends lost 7 bases at V and 3 bases at J; junction bases unmatched: 5. This CDR3 region has 14 residues. The germline gives CDR1 SGHRS, CDR2 YFSETQ. The CDR3 DNA follows: TGCGCCAGCGCAACGACTAGCGGGACAGATACGCAGTATTTT. Translated, it gives CASATTSGTDTQYF.

This chain joins TRBV28 and TRBJ2-4; 7 nucleotides agree with TRBD1. Germline-derived CDR1 and CDR2 are MDHEN and SYDVKM. V shed 5 bases and J 9 bases; nucleotides not matched to a gene: 19. The CDR3 has 17 residues. CDR3 region: CASSPPRQGLVFSIQYF. The DNA of the CDR3 is TGTGCCAGCAGTCCGCCCCGACAGGGTTTGGTGTTCAGCATTCAGTACTTC.

The chain links TRBV6-6 to TRBJ2-1; D gene uncertain. In germline, CDR1 is MNHNY, CDR2 SVGAGI (reference sequence). V dropped 6 bases and J dropped 8 bases, with 8 bases sitting between them. This CDR3 is 11 amino acids long. Here the CDR3 reads CASSVRDEQFF. The CDR3 DNA follows: TGTGCCAGCAGCGTTAGGGATGAGCAGTTCTTC.

This chain connects TRBV28 to TRBJ1-2; 12 nucleotides line up with TRBD1. Germline V lookup: CDR1 MDHEN, CDR2 SYDVKM. This CDR3 comprises 15 residues. With 5 bases clipped from V and 7 bases from J, the junction kept 8 bases outside the gene matches. The CDR3 is CASSRPGQGAFGYTF. The CDR3, as DNA: TGTGCCAGCAGTAGACCGGGACAGGGGGCTTTTGGCTACACCTTC.

The chain links TRBV19 to TRBJ2-3; maybe TRBD1 (6 bases). The germline gives CDR1 LNHDA, CDR2 SQIVND (reference sequence). The V gene lost 8 bases and the J gene lost 3 bases, with 18 bases spanning the gap. The CDR3 extends over 15 amino acids. The CDR3 protein is CASGGRQAITDTQYF. DNA of the CDR3: TGTGCCAGTGGGGGCCGACAGGCCATAACAGATACGCAGTATTTT.

The rearrangement uses TRBV27 and TRBJ2-5; D unresolved. Trimming removed 4 bases at V and 5 bases at J, with 11 bases between. The CDR3 has 13 amino acids. Germline V gene lookup returns CDR1 MNHEY and CDR2 SMNVEV (reference sequence). This chain's CDR3 is CASSSTVGETQYF. The CDR3 DNA reads TGTGCCAGCAGTTCCACCGTAGGGGAGACCCAGTACTTC.

The chain joins TRBV5-1 to TRBJ1-1; perhaps TRBD1 as D (5 bases). Germline V lookup: CDR1 SGHRS, CDR2 YFSETQ. The CDR3 runs 13 residues. V was cut by 7 bases and J by 1 base, with 11 bases left in between. The CDR3 sequence: CASGLQGNTEAFF. The CDR3 DNA follows: TGCGCCAGCGGACTTCAGGGGAACACTGAAGCTTTCTTT. Variable domain in full (rest from reference TRBV5-1 and TRBJ1-1): KAGVTQTPRYLIKTRGQQVTLSCSPISGHRSVSWYQQTPGQGLQFLFEYFSETQRNKGNFPGRFSGRQFSNSRSEMNVSTLELGDSALYLCASGLQGNTEAFFGQGTRLTVV.

The V and J genes are TRBV5-1 and TRBJ2-7, with 8 bases that match TRBD1. Germline V lookup: CDR1 SGHRS, CDR2 YFSETQ. Unmatched junction bases numbered 6, after V lost 5 bases and J lost 5 bases. The CDR3 has 13 amino acids. The CDR3 region is CASSNRGSDEQYF. The CDR3 DNA sequence: TGCGCCAGCAGTAACAGGGGGTCTGACGAGCAGTACTTC.

The chain has TRBV19 and TRBJ2-7; D not certain. V was shortened by 2 bases and J by 2 bases, with 13 bases between the two germline ends. Germline lookup yields CDR1 LNHDA and CDR2 SQIVND (reference sequence). The CDR3 is made up of 15 amino acids. For the CDR3, the DNA is TGTGCCAGTAGTATAATGGCGCAGTTTCCCTACGAGCAGTACTTC. Amino acid sequence: CASSIMAQFPYEQYF.

The rearrangement links TRBV27 to TRBJ2-6; 12 bases are a match to TRBD1. CDR3 size: 17 residues. Unmatched junction bases numbered 7, after V lost 8 bases and J lost 2 bases. CDR1 MNHEY and CDR2 SMNVEV come from the germline V gene (reference sequence). The CDR3 spells CASGRGQGATGANVLTF. The CDR3, as DNA: TGTGCCAGCGGGAGGGGACAGGGGGCTACTGGGGCCAACGTCCTGACTTTC. Full variable domain (remainder filled in from reference TRBV27 and TRBJ2-6): EAQVTQNPRYLITVTGKKLTVTCSQNMNHEYMSWYRQDPGLGLRQIYYSMNVEVTDKGDVPEGYKVSRKEKRNFPLILESPSPNQTSLYFCASGRGQGATGANVLTFGAGSRLTVL.

The genes are TRBV4-1 and TRBJ2-2; 7 bases align to TRBD1. V dropped 6 bases and J dropped 4; count of bases not matched to a gene: 11. The CDR3 is 16 amino acids. Looked up from germline, CDR1 is MGHRA and CDR2 is YSYEKL. CDR3 region: CASRQIGQAGTGELFF. In DNA form, the CDR3 reads TGCGCCAGCAGGCAAATCGGACAGGCCGGCACCGGGGAGCTGTTTTTT.

The chain links TRBV9 to TRBJ1-5; D is undetermined. V shed 0 bases and J shed 7 bases, with 14 bases lying between them. This CDR3 has 15 residues. Germline V gene lookup returns CDR1 SGDLS and CDR2 YYNGEE. CDR3 nucleotides: TGTGCCAGCAGCGTAGGGACGGGCAGGCACCAGCCCCAGCATTTT. Residues: CASSVGTGRHQPQHF.

The V gene is TRBV7-8, the J gene TRBJ1-1; a weak D match, TRBD1 (5 bases). The CDR3 extends over 16 amino acids. The V and J ends lost 4 bases and 1 base respectively, with 16 bases between them. Germline assignment: CDR1 SGHVS and CDR2 FQNEAQ. The CDR3 DNA is TGTGCCAGCAGCTCCCTCCTCGACAGCTGGAACACTGAAGCTTTCTTT. It translates to CASSSLLDSWNTEAFF.

The V call is TRBV30, the J call TRBJ1-2; D remains unclear. Germline-derived CDR1 and CDR2 are GTSNPN and SVGIG (reference sequence). V lost 0 bases to trimming and J lost 8 bases, with 16 bases between them. This CDR3 has 14 amino acids. CDR3 in DNA: TGTGCCTGGAGTGTCTTGACGGGATTAGGGGGCTACACCTTC. This translates into CAWSVLTGLGGYTF.

The rearrangement joins TRBV28 to TRBJ2-2; TRBD1 might be the D (6 bases). Germline V lookup: CDR1 MDHEN, CDR2 SYDVKM. This CDR3 contains 15 residues. Trimming removed 2 bases at V and 3 bases at J, with 10 bases between. CDR3 loop: CASSLLDSYTGELFF. For the CDR3, the DNA is TGTGCCAGCAGTTTACTGGACAGTTACACCGGGGAGCTGTTTTTT.

The V gene is TRBV6-5, the J gene TRBJ1-6; D possibly corresponds to TRBD1 (5 bases). V lost 8 bases, J lost 9 bases, and 14 bases lay in between. The CDR3 spans 13 residues. Germline CDR1 reads MNHEY; CDR2 reads SVGAGI. CDR3 sequence reads: CASSGTVGSPLHF. The CDR3 DNA sequence: TGTGCCAGCTCCGGGACGGTGGGTTCACCCCTCCACTTT.

V usage is TRBV30 and J usage is TRBJ2-3; D remains unclear. Germline lookup yields CDR1 GTSNPN and CDR2 SVGIG (reference sequence). This CDR3 is built from 14 residues. V gave up 0 bases and J gave up 11 bases, with 18 bases separating them. The CDR3 region has the DNA TGTGCCTGGAGTGTTGGCCTGACGGGCTACGAGCAGTATTTT. Protein: CAWSVGLTGYEQYF.

This chain connects TRBV30 to TRBJ2-7, with D perhaps matching TRBD2 (5 bases). Trimming removed 5 bases from V and 2 bases from J, with 22 bases in between. The germline gives CDR1 GTSNPN, CDR2 SVGIG (reference sequence). The CDR3 length is 16 residues. The CDR3 region is CAWGPRRGPLTYEQYF. The CDR3 bases are TGTGCCTGGGGACCCCGGAGAGGGCCCTTGACCTACGAGCAGTACTTC.

A remark on this clone: An end of the junction does not agree with germline; a read error may underlie this. The chain uses TRBV5-1 and TRBJ1-1, with D uncertain. Germline-derived CDR1 and CDR2 are SGHRS and YFSETQ. The CDR3 totals 15 residues. The CDR3 here is CASSWASWGRTEAFF. The CDR3 DNA reads as TGTGCCAGCAGCTGGGCCAGCTGGGGAAGGACTGAAGCTTTCTTT.